The next 23 T cell receptor beta chains were all read from a single sample in a study of CD8+CD57+ T cells in acquired aplastic anemia (dated by TCRdb to between 2017 and 2018). TCRdb names Illumina HiSeq 2000 as the instrument used. Profiling of TCR beta VDJ combinations and CDR3 sequences used genomic DNA as the template. The public reads were quality trimmed at Q25 with fastp and then assembled into clones with MiXCR by TCRdb, keeping productive beta chains. Rows with one shared CDR3 protein collapse into an entry with the most common genes and DNA. This sample has around 170,000 distinct CDR3 sequences in its table, and approximately 48% of those were observed once. 8.5% to 10% of the sample rests with the top ten. Flow cytometry had shown CD8+CD57+ cell expansion in the patients selected for sequencing. Sequences were obtained from sorted CD4+, CD8+, or CD8+CD57+ T cells (not recorded which) from PBMCs. The receptors originated from a human donor with aplastic anemia.

Many counts were recorded for this clonotype. The J gene is TRBJ2-7, the V gene TRBV19; TRBD1 matches at 7 bases. CDR1 is LNHDA, CDR2 SQIVND, per germline (reference sequence). This CDR3 comprises 15 residues. With V trimmed by 4 bases and J by 5 bases, 11 bases remained unmatched. This CDR3 reads CASSTLGQASDEQYF. CDR3 DNA: TGTGCCAGTAGTACCTTAGGACAGGCATCCGACGAGCAGTACTTC.

The rearrangement links TRBV2 to TRBJ2-7; TRBD1 agrees at 7 bases. With 9 bases clipped from V and 7 bases from J, the junction kept 6 bases outside the gene matches. The CDR3 runs 11 residues. Germline V gives CDR1 SNHLY, CDR2 FYNNEI. In DNA form, the CDR3 reads TGTGCCAGTAGACAGGGTGGAGAGCAGTACTTC. As protein: CASRQGGEQYF.

The chain has TRBV9 and TRBJ1-1, with D tentatively TRBD1 (5 bases). This CDR3 contains 13 residues. From germline, CDR1 is SGDLS and CDR2 YYNGEE. The ends were cut back, 0 bases at V and 5 bases at J, with 8 bases in the middle. This CDR3 is CASSVGGRTEAFF. The DNA of the CDR3 is TGTGCCAGCAGCGTAGGGGGGAGAACTGAAGCTTTCTTT.

About this clonotype: A read error may be the cause here, since a much bigger clone is one base away. The V call is TRBV4-2, the J call TRBJ2-3; tentative D call: TRBD1 (6 bases). The germline CDR1 and CDR2 sequences are LGHNA and YNFKEQ. The CDR3 covers 16 residues. CDR3 bases: TGTGCCTGCAGCCAAGATCCGGCAGGGGACGTAGATACGCAGTATTTT. Its protein product is CACSQDPAGDVDTQYF.

This chain uses TRBV12-3 or TRBV12-4 with TRBJ2-7; TRBD1 matches at 7 bases. This CDR3 region has 13 residues. Unmatched junction bases numbered 6, after V lost 3 bases and J lost 7 bases. The CDR3: CASSLYGQAEQYF. The CDR3 nucleotides are TGTGCCAGCAGTTTGTACGGACAGGCTGAGCAGTACTTC.

The rearrangement joins TRBV19 to TRBJ2-7, with D unclear. The germline V gene encodes CDR1 LNHDA and CDR2 SQIVND (reference sequence). The length of the CDR3 is 13 residues. Trimming took 5 bases from V and 3 from J, leaving 11 bases between them. As DNA, the CDR3 is TGTGCCAGTAGTTTGTCTTTATTCTACGAGCAGTACTTC. Translating gives CASSLSLFYEQYF. The full variable domain, with the rest looked up from reference TRBV19 and TRBJ2-7, is DGGITQSPKYLFRKEGQNVTLSCEQNLNHDAMYWYRQDPGQGLRLIYYSQIVNDFQKGDIAEGYSVSREKKESFPLTVTSAQKNPTAFYLCASSLSLFYEQYFGPGTRLTVT.

The chain is built from TRBV20-1 and TRBJ2-3, with TRBD1 identical over 8 bases. CDR3 length equals 14 residues. Germline CDR1 reads DFQATT; CDR2 reads SNEGSKA (reference sequence). V lost 3 bases, J lost 9 bases, and 11 bases stayed unmatched. The CDR3, as DNA: TGCAGTGCTAGTCACCCACAGGGGGTAGGAACGCAGTATTTT. Its protein product is CSASHPQGVGTQYF.

This chain connects TRBV5-1 to TRBJ2-1, with unresolved D. Per germline, CDR1 SGHRS and CDR2 YFSETQ. The germline V and J ends were trimmed by 4 bases and 0 bases, with 14 bases remaining between them. CDR3 length: 16 amino acids. CDR3 in amino acids: CASSRPTASSYNEQFF. CDR3 coding DNA: TGCGCCAGCAGCCGCCCTACCGCCAGCTCCTACAATGAGCAGTTCTTC.

The chain couples TRBV10-3 to TRBJ1-2; no clear D. The CDR3 loop spans 12 amino acids. The germline gives CDR1 ENHRY, CDR2 SYGVKD. The V end lost 10 bases, the J end lost 7 bases, and 16 bases lay between the germline ends. CDR3 sequence (DNA): TGTGCCAGCAGCTCAAACCCGGGTGGCTACACCTTC. Translating it yields CASSSNPGGYTF.

This rearrangement joins TRBV7-7 to TRBJ2-7; 8 positions match TRBD1. Germline V CDR1 and CDR2: SSHAT, FNYEAQ (reference sequence). CDR3 length equals 15 residues. The J segment lost 0 bases and the V segment lost 1 base, leaving 2 bases of the junction unmatched. Here the CDR3 reads CASSLGTGSSYEQYF. CDR3 coding DNA: TGTGCCAGCAGCTTAGGGACAGGGAGCTCCTACGAGCAGTACTTC.

Turning to this clonotype: Germline is not matched at one junction end, which may reflect a read error. The rearrangement links TRBV7-8 to TRBJ2-5; the D is unclear. The CDR3 length is 13 residues. The germline V gene encodes CDR1 SGHVS and CDR2 FQNEAQ. As DNA, the CDR3 is TGCGCCAGCAGCCAAGTCACAGCAGAGACCCAGTACTTC. Residues: CASSQVTAETQYF.

This chain links TRBV4-1 with TRBJ2-7; D possibly corresponds to TRBD1 (5 bases). Germline V gene lookup returns CDR1 MGHRA and CDR2 YSYEKL. V lost 0 bases, J lost 4 bases, and 13 bases lay in between. This CDR3 spans 15 amino acids. This CDR3 reads CASSQDPRTNYEQYF. The CDR3 region has the DNA TGCGCCAGCAGCCAAGATCCCCGGACAAATTACGAGCAGTACTTC.

This sequence joins TRBV5-4 and TRBJ2-7; TRBD2 aligns across 9 bases. The V and J ends lost 3 bases and 4 bases, in that order; junction bases with no gene match: 8. The germline CDR1 and CDR2 sequences are SGHNT and YYREEE (reference sequence). The CDR3 runs to 15 residues. The CDR3 region is CASSSGGGVSYEQYF. The CDR3 DNA reads as TGTGCCAGCAGCTCCGGCGGGGGGGTCTCGTACGAGCAGTACTTC. Together with reference TRBV5-4 and TRBJ2-7, the CDR3 gives the full variable domain: ETGVTQSPTHLIKTRGQQVTLRCSSQSGHNTVSWYQQALGQGPQFIFQYYREEENGRGNFPPRFSGLQFPNYSSELNVNALELDDSALYLCASSSGGGVSYEQYFGPGTRLTVT.

The chain joins TRBV6-9 to TRBJ2-4, with 7 nucleotides matching TRBD2. The junction had 2 bases not matched to a gene; V was cut back by 2 bases and J by 4 bases. This CDR3 comprises 14 residues. Germline lookup yields CDR1 MNHGY and CDR2 SVAAGI. CDR3 nucleotide sequence: TGTGCCAGCAGTTATGGCGGGGGAAAAAACATTCAGTACTTC. Translating it yields CASSYGGGKNIQYF.

This clonotype was seen more than once but under ten times. V usage is TRBV7-2 and J usage is TRBJ1-3; D is unresolved. The CDR3 loop spans 14 amino acids. Germline V gene lookup returns CDR1 SGHTA and CDR2 FQGNSA. Trimming removed 5 bases at V and 2 bases at J, with 10 bases between. CDR3: CASSPVTPGNTIYF. As DNA, the CDR3 is TGTGCCAGCAGCCCCGTAACTCCTGGAAACACCATATATTTT.

The CDR3 is CASSYSRRTGELFF. CDR3 DNA: TGTGCCAGCAGTTACTCTCGACGAACCGGGGAGCTGTTTTTT. The chain has TRBV6-5 and TRBJ2-2, with no clear D. This CDR3 has 14 residues. The V gene lost 0 bases and the J gene lost 5 bases, with 7 bases spanning the gap. The germline V gene has CDR1 MNHEY and CDR2 SVGAGI.

This clonotype was recorded at least ten times. This chain connects TRBV19 to TRBJ1-3; the match to TRBD1 covers 9 bases. The CDR3 is 14 amino acids. V dropped 7 bases and J dropped 5; count of bases not matched to a gene: 6. Germline CDR1 LNHDA, CDR2 SQIVND (reference sequence). The CDR3 region has the DNA TGTGCCAGTACCTATGGACAGGGGCGAAACACCATATATTTT. Translation gives CASTYGQGRNTIYF.

This clonotype was picked up many times. The rearrangement uses TRBV7-9 and TRBJ1-2, with D tentatively TRBD1 (5 bases). The CDR3 contains 15 residues. In germline, CDR1 is SEHNR, CDR2 FQNEAQ (reference sequence). V lost 5 bases and J 14 bases, leaving 27 bases between the germline ends. This CDR3 reads CASSPRTPGTPYGTF. The CDR3 bases are TGTGCCAGCAGCCCCAGAACCCCCGGGACCCCTTACGGTACCTTC.

The chain combines TRBV28 with TRBJ1-2; D remains unclear. Looked up from germline, CDR1 is MDHEN and CDR2 is SYDVKM. With 6 bases removed from V and 7 bases from J, the gap between germline ends came to 12 bases. This CDR3 is built from 12 residues. The CDR3 region is CASSSERSGYTF. In DNA, the CDR3 is TGTGCCAGCAGCTCTGAACGCAGTGGCTACACCTTC.

The sample holds one count of this clonotype. The chain has TRBV7-2 and TRBJ2-1, with 7 bases that match TRBD2. J gave up 0 bases and V 0 bases, and 2 bases lay outside the gene matches. The CDR3 has 16 amino acids. Germline CDR1 is SGHTA and CDR2 is FQGNSA. CDR3 DNA sequence: TGTGCCAGCAGCTTAGCAGCGGGGAGCTCCTACAATGAGCAGTTCTTC. It is translated as CASSLAAGSSYNEQFF.

The chain is built from TRBV5-1 and TRBJ2-3, with TRBD2 identical over 9 bases. The CDR3 sequence is 15 residues long. J gave up 2 bases and V 5 bases, and 6 bases lay outside the gene matches. Germline CDR1 and CDR2: SGHRS and YFSETQ. DNA of the CDR3: TGCGCCAGCAGATATAGCGGGGGAGCCACAGATACGCAGTATTTT. Residues: CASRYSGGATDTQYF.

This clonotype has a count of ten or more. The CDR3 spells CAVGTGGNEKLFF. CDR3 nucleotide sequence: TGTGCCGTGGGGACAGGGGGGAATGAAAAACTGTTTTTT. V usage is TRBV19 and J usage is TRBJ1-4; TRBD1 aligns across 11 bases. V lost 11 bases to trimming and J lost 5 bases; unmatched junction nucleotides: 4. Germline V gene sequence: CDR1 LNHDA, CDR2 SQIVND (reference sequence). The length of the CDR3 is 13 residues.

Ten or more counts support this clonotype. The chain carries TRBV7-9 and TRBJ2-5; TRBD2 aligns across 9 bases. Germline V gene data show CDR1 as SEHNR and CDR2 as FQNEAQ (reference sequence). The CDR3 contains 14 residues. V lost 5 bases and J lost 5; bases outside the gene matches: 6. CDR3 sequence: CASSQSGRHETQYF. The CDR3 coding sequence is TGTGCCAGCAGCCAAAGCGGGAGGCACGAGACCCAGTACTTC.